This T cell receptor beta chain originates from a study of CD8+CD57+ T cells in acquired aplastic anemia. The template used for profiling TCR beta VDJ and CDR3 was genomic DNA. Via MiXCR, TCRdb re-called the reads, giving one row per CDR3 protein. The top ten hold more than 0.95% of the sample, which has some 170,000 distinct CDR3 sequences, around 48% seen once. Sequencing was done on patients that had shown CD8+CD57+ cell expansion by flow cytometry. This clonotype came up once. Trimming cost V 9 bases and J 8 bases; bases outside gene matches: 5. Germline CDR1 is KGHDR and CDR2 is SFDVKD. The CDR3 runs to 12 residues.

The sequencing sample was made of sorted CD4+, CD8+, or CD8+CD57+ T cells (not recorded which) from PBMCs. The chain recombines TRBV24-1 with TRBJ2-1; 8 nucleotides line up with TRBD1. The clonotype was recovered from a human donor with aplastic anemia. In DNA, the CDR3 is TGTGCCACCGGACAGGGACCGGATGAGCAGTTCTTC. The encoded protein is CATGQGPDEQFF.